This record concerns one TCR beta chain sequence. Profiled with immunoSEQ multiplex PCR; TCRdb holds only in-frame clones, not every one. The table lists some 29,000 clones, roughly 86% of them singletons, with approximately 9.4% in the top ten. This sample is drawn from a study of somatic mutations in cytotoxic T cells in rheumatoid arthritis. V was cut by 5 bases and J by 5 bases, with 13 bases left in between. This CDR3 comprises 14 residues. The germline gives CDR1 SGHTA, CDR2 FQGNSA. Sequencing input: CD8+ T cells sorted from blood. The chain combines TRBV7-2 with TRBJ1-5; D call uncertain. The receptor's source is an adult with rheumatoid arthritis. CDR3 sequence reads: CASSQNSPHQPQHF. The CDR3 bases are TGTGCCAGCAGCCAAAACTCACCCCATCAGCCCCAGCATTTT.